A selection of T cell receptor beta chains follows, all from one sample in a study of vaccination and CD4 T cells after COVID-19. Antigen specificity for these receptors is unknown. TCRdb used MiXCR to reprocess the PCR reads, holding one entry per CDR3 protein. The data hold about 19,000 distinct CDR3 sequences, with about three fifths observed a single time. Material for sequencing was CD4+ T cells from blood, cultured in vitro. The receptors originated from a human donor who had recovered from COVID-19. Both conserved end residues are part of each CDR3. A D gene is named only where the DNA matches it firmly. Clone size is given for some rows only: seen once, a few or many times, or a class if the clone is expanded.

CASSFGEGNTIYF	TGTGCCAGCAGCTTCGGGGAGGGAAACACCATATATTTT	.	TRBV7-9	.	TRBJ1-3
CASSSDRGHGYTF	TGTGCCAGCAGTTCGGACAGGGGGCATGGCTACACCTTC	.	TRBV6-2/TRBV6-3	TRBD1	TRBJ1-2
CASSLLWGVNTEAFF	TGTGCCAGCAGCTTACTGTGGGGCGTGAACACTGAAGCTTTCTTT	few	TRBV7-2	.	TRBJ1-1
CASSASRANYGYTF	TGTGCCAGCTCAGCCTCCCGGGCTAACTATGGCTACACCTTC	.	TRBV18	.	TRBJ1-2
CASSIRTLLVAELYEQYF	TGTGCCAGTAGTATCCGAACGTTGTTGGTAGCGGAACTTTACGAGCAGTACTTC	.	TRBV19	.	TRBJ2-7
CASSLDAGEYYGYTF	TGTGCCAGCAGCTTGGACGCGGGGGAGTACTATGGCTACACCTTC	.	TRBV5-5	.	TRBJ1-2
CASSQYSSPGGGGQPQHF	TGCGCCAGCAGCCAATATTCTTCCCCGGGGGGCGGTGGACAGCCCCAGCATTTT	.	TRBV4-1	.	TRBJ1-5
CAISGPMGTGEETQYF	TGTGCCATCAGTGGCCCCATGGGGACAGGGGAAGAGACCCAGTACTTC	.	TRBV10-3	TRBD1	TRBJ2-5
CASSLDRLTNTGELFF	TGTGCCAGCAGCTTAGACAGACTCACGAACACCGGGGAGCTGTTTTTT	.	TRBV7-2	.	TRBJ2-2
CATSGGQGADSPLHF	TGTGCCACCAGTGGAGGACAGGGGGCTGATTCACCCCTCCACTTT	.	TRBV24-1	TRBD1	TRBJ1-6
CASSYSRGRRTEAFF	TGTGCCAGCAGTTACTCCAGGGGGCGAAGGACTGAAGCTTTCTTT	.	TRBV6-5	TRBD1	TRBJ1-1
CSARDHHRGLYEQYF	TGCAGTGCTAGAGATCATCATAGGGGGCTTTACGAGCAGTACTTC	.	TRBV20-1	TRBD1	TRBJ2-7
CASSQDLGEDSGNTIYF	TGTGCCAGCAGCCAAGATTTGGGAGAAGACTCTGGAAACACCATATATTTT	few	TRBV4-2	.	TRBJ1-3
CASSHDINTEAFF	TGTGCCAGCTCACACGACATAAACACTGAAGCTTTCTTT	.	TRBV18	.	TRBJ1-1
CSAHRGGQLQETQYF	TGCAGTGCCCATAGGGGGGGACAACTCCAAGAGACCCAGTACTTC	.	TRBV20-1	.	TRBJ2-5
CASSHRDRVYGYTF	TGTGCCAGCAGCCACCGGGACAGGGTGTATGGCTACACCTTC	.	TRBV5-6	TRBD1	TRBJ1-2
CASSVHQGSRYTF	TGTGCCAGCAGTGTTCACCAGGGGAGTCGCTACACCTTC	.	TRBV25-1	.	TRBJ1-2
CASSQDWLAGELFF	TGTGCCAGCAGCCAAGACTGGTTGGCCGGGGAGCTGTTTTTT	once	TRBV3-1	.	TRBJ2-2
CASSLVVGREETQYF	TGCGCCAGCAGCTTGGTTGTAGGGAGGGAAGAGACCCAGTACTTC	.	TRBV5-1	TRBD2	TRBJ2-5
CASQGGNQPQHF	TGTGCCAGCCAGGGGGGGAATCAGCCCCAGCATTTT	.	TRBV28	TRBD1	TRBJ1-5
CASSEQGLGYGYTF	TGTGCCAGCAGCGAACAGGGGTTGGGGTATGGCTACACCTTC	.	TRBV9	TRBD1	TRBJ1-2
CASRLDRDNEQFF	TGTGCCAGTAGACTAGACAGAGACAATGAGCAGTTCTTC	once	TRBV19	.	TRBJ2-1
CASSSAGAGTGELFF	TGTGCCAGCAGCTCTGCGGGAGCTGGCACCGGGGAGCTGTTTTTT	.	TRBV7-6	TRBD2	TRBJ2-2
CASSELGEKLFF	TGTGCCAGCAGTGAATTGGGTGAAAAACTGTTTTTT	.	TRBV6-1	.	TRBJ1-4
CATSDLTPGDTQYF	TGTGCCACCAGTGATTTGACCCCCGGAGATACGCAGTATTTT	.	TRBV24-1	.	TRBJ2-3
CATSERKSEQYF	TGTGCCACCAGTGAGAGAAAGAGTGAGCAGTACTTC	once	TRBV24-1	.	TRBJ2-7
CASSLGGYLNYGYTF	TGTGCCAGCAGCTTAGGTGGCTACCTTAACTATGGCTACACCTTC	.	TRBV5-6	.	TRBJ1-2
CASSLLRATEAFF	TGTGCCAGCAGTTTACTCCGTGCCACTGAAGCTTTCTTT	.	TRBV27	.	TRBJ1-1
CASNRAAGTPQPQHF	TGTGCCAGCAACCGAGCGGCGGGAACCCCTCAGCCCCAGCATTTT	.	TRBV6-1	.	TRBJ1-5
CASSRQGAVGNTIYF	TGTGCCAGCAGTCGACAGGGGGCAGTGGGAAACACCATATATTTT	.	TRBV25-1	TRBD1	TRBJ1-3
CASSRVDQPQHF	TGTGCCAGCAGTAGAGTCGATCAGCCCCAGCATTTT	.	TRBV12-3/TRBV12-4	.	TRBJ1-5
CASSRLAGEDEQYF	TGTGCCAGCAGTAGACTAGCGGGAGAGGACGAGCAGTACTTC	few	TRBV12-3/TRBV12-4	TRBD2	TRBJ2-7
CASSSRLAGTDTQYF	TGTGCCAGCAGTTCACGGTTGGCCGGCACAGATACGCAGTATTTT	.	TRBV27	.	TRBJ2-3
CASSLMSYTSSYEQYF	TGTGCCAGCAGCTTAATGTCGTACACTTCCTCCTACGAGCAGTACTTC	.	TRBV7-9	.	TRBJ2-7
CASSLGAPNTEAFF	TGTGCCAGCAGCTTGGGGGCCCCGAACACTGAAGCTTTCTTT	.	TRBV7-9	.	TRBJ1-1
CASSTQTGSPNTEAFF	TGCGCCAGCAGCACCCAGACAGGGTCCCCAAACACTGAAGCTTTCTTT	.	TRBV5-1	TRBD1	TRBJ1-1
CASSRPVEVGSKLAGAWETQYF	TGTGCCAGCAGCCGTCCGGTTGAGGTGGGTTCAAAACTAGCGGGAGCGTGGGAGACCCAGTACTTC	few	TRBV6-2/TRBV6-3	TRBD2	TRBJ2-5
CASSRSLMDQGTEAFF	TGCGCCAGCAGTCGCTCACTTATGGACCAGGGGACTGAAGCTTTCTTT	few	TRBV10-1	.	TRBJ1-1
CASSLGSGTNSPLHF	TGCGCCAGCAGCTTGGGTTCAGGCACCAATTCACCCCTCCACTTT	once	TRBV5-1	.	TRBJ1-6
CASSPRAGVGEKLFF	TGTGCCAGCAGCCCTCGGGCGGGGGTGGGAGAAAAACTGTTTTTT	.	TRBV7-3	.	TRBJ1-4
CASSVGRSSYNEQFF	TGTGCCAGCAGCGTAGGGAGGTCCTCCTACAATGAGCAGTTCTTC	.	TRBV9	.	TRBJ2-1
CASSLGTVPLYEQYF	TGTGCCAGCAGCTTGGGGACAGTGCCCCTCTACGAGCAGTACTTC	once	TRBV5-4	.	TRBJ2-7
CAWMMPGKDEQFF	TGTGCCTGGATGATGCCCGGGAAGGATGAGCAGTTCTTC	few	TRBV30	.	TRBJ2-1
CATSREQLSYGYTF	TGTGCCACCAGCAGAGAACAGTTATCCTATGGCTACACCTTC	few	TRBV15	.	TRBJ1-2
CASRSGTGAGGELFF	TGTGCCAGCAGATCCGGGACAGGGGCCGGCGGGGAGCTGTTTTTT	.	TRBV27	TRBD1	TRBJ2-2
CSAGLGGVGDTQYF	TGCAGTGCTGGACTAGGGGGCGTTGGAGATACGCAGTATTTT	.	TRBV20-1	.	TRBJ2-3
CASSQGETDTQYF	TGTGCCAGCTCACAGGGGGAAACAGATACGCAGTATTTT	.	TRBV6-4	TRBD1	TRBJ2-3
CASSPGQGGTGELFF	TGTGCCAGCAGCCCGGGACAGGGTGGGACCGGGGAGCTGTTTTTT	.	TRBV7-9	TRBD1	TRBJ2-2
CSARDPGISYSPLHF	TGCAGTGCTAGAGACCCCGGGATATCCTATTCACCCCTCCACTTT	.	TRBV20-1	.	TRBJ1-6
CARTLPTAYEQYF	TGTGCCAGGACTCTGCCGACAGCCTACGAGCAGTACTTC	.	TRBV7-6	.	TRBJ2-7
CAWSVLRETQYF	TGTGCCTGGAGTGTACTGAGAGAGACCCAGTACTTC	.	TRBV30	.	TRBJ2-5
CASSLPPRMSSSYEQYF	TGTGCCAGCAGTCTCCCCCCGCGGATGTCCAGCTCCTACGAGCAGTACTTC	once	TRBV25-1	.	TRBJ2-7
CASSSREDNEQFF	TGTGCCAGCAGCTCACGTGAAGACAATGAGCAGTTCTTC	.	TRBV5-5	.	TRBJ2-1